Included here is one T cell receptor (beta chain) sequence, with context. The junction had 6 bases not matched to a gene; V was cut back by 4 bases and J by 10 bases. Germline assignment: CDR1 SGHRS and CDR2 YFSETQ. This CDR3 region has 14 residues. This entry is derived from a study of cytomegalovirus exposure and HLA in healthy donors. 60 Vbeta and 13 Jbeta primers were used in PCR. In the study's own analysis: Later, tens of millions of unique TCR beta chains were counted in an analysis, and approximately 9.9 million of them were shared. The table came from immunoSEQ multiplex PCR; TCRdb's copy has only in-frame clones and leaves some out. From that table come the V and J calls and clone size; the DNA was used to work out D and trimming. The data hold roughly 84,000 clones, with more than 60% observed a single time.

Sequences were obtained from PBMCs. The TCR comes from a male donor in good health and CMV-seropositive. This rearrangement joins TRBV5-1 to TRBJ1-6, with 9 positions matching TRBD1. CDR3 bases: TGCGCCAGCAGCGAGGGACAGGGCGTATCACCCCTCCACTTT. Translated, it gives CASSEGQGVSPLHF.